The 7 T cell receptor beta chains below were found in one sample sequenced in a study of T cells in Graves' hyperthyroidism and ophthalmopathy. Regions amplified from RNA transcripts were the TCR beta CDR3 regions. Using the HTBI primer set, a first-round RT-PCR was run on the TCR CDR3. One entry per CDR3 protein results from TCRdb running MiXCR on the multiplex PCR reads. The sample comprises 480,000 or so distinct CDR3 sequences, approximately 48% of which are singletons, and 44% rests with the top ten. Sequencing was carried out using peripheral blood or thyroid tissue (not recorded which). Receptors originate from an adult woman with Graves' disease, either hyperthyroidism or ophthalmopathy (not recorded which).

The chain has TRBV29-1 and TRBJ2-5, with TRBD2 matching over 8 bases. The CDR3 sequence is 16 residues long. The V and J ends lost 6 bases and 2 bases, in that order; junction bases with no gene match: 14. Germline CDR1 and CDR2: SQVTM and ANQGSEA. The CDR3 loop reads CSVATPEAGEQETQYF. Here the CDR3 DNA reads TGCAGCGTGGCTACACCGGAAGCGGGGGAGCAAGAGACCCAGTACTTC.

This clonotype was picked up a small number of times. The rearrangement uses TRBV25-1 and TRBJ1-1, with 8 bases identical to TRBD1. The junction had 11 bases not matched to a gene; V was cut back by 3 bases and J by 5 bases. Germline V CDR1 and CDR2: MGHDK, SYGVNS. This CDR3 comprises 16 residues. The CDR3 spells CASSEYGKTGETEAFF. The CDR3 nucleotides are TGTGCCAGCAGTGAGTACGGCAAGACAGGGGAGACTGAAGCTTTCTTT.

This clonotype was seen a single time. The chain employs TRBV28 and TRBJ1-5, with D perhaps matching TRBD1 (6 bases). The CDR3 is 13 residues long. Per the germline V gene, CDR1 is MDHEN and CDR2 is SYDVKM. V was pared by 8 bases and J by 3 bases, with 11 bases between. CDR3 in amino acids: CASEDRNNQPQHF. In DNA, the CDR3 is TGTGCCAGCGAGGACAGAAACAATCAGCCCCAGCATTTT.

The rearrangement uses TRBV7-9 and TRBJ2-7; 7 bases are a match to TRBD2. Trimming cost V 5 bases and J 5 bases; bases outside gene matches: 9. The germline V gene encodes CDR1 SEHNR and CDR2 FQNEAQ (reference sequence). This CDR3 has 14 residues. DNA for the CDR3: TGTGCCAGCAGCGCAACCGGGAGGTTTAACGAGCAGTACTTC. Amino acids: CASSATGRFNEQYF.

This clonotype was counted at least ten times. The chain uses TRBV20-1 and TRBJ2-5, with D unresolved. The CDR3 loop spans 14 amino acids. V lost 2 bases, J lost 2 bases, and 12 bases lay in between. The germline V gene has CDR1 DFQATT and CDR2 SNEGSKA (reference sequence). DNA for the CDR3: TGCAGTGCTAGACCATCACGGAGACAAGAGACCCAGTACTTC. It codes for CSARPSRRQETQYF.

The rearrangement links TRBV3-1 to TRBJ2-1; 7 bases map to TRBD2. This CDR3 is built from 13 residues. V shed 7 bases and J 9 bases; nucleotides not matched to a gene: 9. CDR1 and CDR2 from the germline V gene are LGHDT and YNNKEL (reference sequence). CDR3 amino acids: CASTLGGVGEQFF. The CDR3, as DNA: TGTGCCAGCACCCTTGGGGGGGTAGGTGAGCAGTTCTTC.

The table lists this clonotype with a count of one. The chain carries TRBV7-9 and TRBJ1-2; 7 nucleotides line up with TRBD1. Germline CDR1 and CDR2: SEHNR and FQNEAQ (reference sequence). After removal of 4 bases from V and 6 bases from J, the junction contained 5 bases not matched to a gene. The CDR3 has 13 amino acids. The DNA for the CDR3 is TGTGCCAGCAGCTCAGGGACAGCAGATGGCTACACCTTC. It is translated as CASSSGTADGYTF. Full variable domain (outside the CDR3, taken from reference TRBV7-9 and TRBJ1-2): DTGVSQNPRHKITKRGQNVTFRCDPISEHNRLYWYRQTLGQGPEFLTYFQNEAQLEKSRLLSDRFSAERPKGSFSTLEIQRTEQGDSAMYLCASSSGTADGYTFGSGTRLTVV.